This T cell receptor (beta chain) derives from a study of response to subunit inactivated influenza vaccine. Study findings and constraints: There was a suggestion from the authors that each seasonal influenza vaccination recruits few new T cells.

Germline V CDR1 and CDR2: DFQATT, SNEGSKA (reference sequence). V shed 5 bases and J shed 6 bases, with 11 bases lying between them. The CDR3 sequence is 11 residues long. Comments on this clonotype: Its antigen is unidentified.

One entry per CDR3 protein, called by TCRdb with MiXCR from the RT-PCR reads. In the table there are roughly 760,000 distinct CDR3 sequences, approximately 21% of which are singletons. The sample was PBMCs from blood, taken 5 days after vaccination. This clonotype originated in a man aged 45-65 years who received an inactivated influenza vaccine. The rearrangement uses TRBV20-1 and TRBJ2-7; D perhaps matches TRBD1 (6 bases). CDR3 sequence: CSAGDNSEQYF. The CDR3, as DNA: TGCAGTGCTGGGGACAACAGCGAGCAGTACTTC.